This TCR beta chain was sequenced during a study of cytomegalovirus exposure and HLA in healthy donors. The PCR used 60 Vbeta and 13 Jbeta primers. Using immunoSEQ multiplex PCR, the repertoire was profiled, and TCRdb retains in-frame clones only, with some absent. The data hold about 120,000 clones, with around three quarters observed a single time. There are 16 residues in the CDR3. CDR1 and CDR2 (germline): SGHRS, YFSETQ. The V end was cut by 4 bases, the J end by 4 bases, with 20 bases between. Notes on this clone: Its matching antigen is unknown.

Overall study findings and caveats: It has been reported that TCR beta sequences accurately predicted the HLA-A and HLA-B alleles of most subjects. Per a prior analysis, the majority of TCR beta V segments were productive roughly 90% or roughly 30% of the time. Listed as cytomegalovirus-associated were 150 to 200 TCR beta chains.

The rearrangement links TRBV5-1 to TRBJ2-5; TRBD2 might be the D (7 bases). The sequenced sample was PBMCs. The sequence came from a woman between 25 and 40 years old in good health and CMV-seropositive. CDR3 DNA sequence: TGCGCCAGCAGCCGGGGAACGGGGGGCAAGGGAGAGACCCAGTACTTC. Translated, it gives CASSRGTGGKGETQYF.